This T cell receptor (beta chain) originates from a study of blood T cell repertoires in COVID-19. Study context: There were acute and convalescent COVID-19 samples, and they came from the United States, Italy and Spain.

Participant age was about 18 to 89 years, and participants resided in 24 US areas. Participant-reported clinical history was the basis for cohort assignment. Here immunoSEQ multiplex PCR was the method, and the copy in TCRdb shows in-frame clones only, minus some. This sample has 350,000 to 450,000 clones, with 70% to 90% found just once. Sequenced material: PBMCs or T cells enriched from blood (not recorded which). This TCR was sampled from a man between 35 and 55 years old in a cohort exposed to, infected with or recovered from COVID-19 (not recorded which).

The CDR3 is CASSPPGLAGGSNNEQFF. The CDR3 bases are TGTGCCAGCTCACCACCTGGTCTAGCGGGAGGATCCAACAATGAGCAGTTCTTC. The chain recombines TRBV18 with TRBJ2-1; 11 bases match TRBD2. Germline V gene sequence: CDR1 KGHSH, CDR2 LQKENI. V lost 0 bases, J lost 5 bases, and 9 bases stayed unmatched. There are 18 residues in the CDR3.